This T cell receptor (beta chain) was recovered during a study of T cell clusters in autoimmune cytopenias. Multiplex touch-down PCR amplified TRB using TRB-A and TRB-B pools in one tube. One entry per CDR3 protein, without DNA, is what TCRdb gives after re-calling the multiplex PCR reads. This sample's table has 11,000 or so distinct CDR3 sequences. The CDR3 is made up of 14 amino acids. Germline V gene lookup returns CDR1 SGHAT and CDR2 FQDESV (reference sequence). Some 38,000 genome equivalents of blood DNA were amplified for TRB. These data are also associated with another study on T cell repertoires in aging, cancer and after chemotherapy.

Input material: peripheral blood. The chain carries TRBV11-1 and TRBJ2-7; no DNA is available, so the TRBD1 call from TCRdb remains unchecked. The clonotype was recovered from a human donor in good health. This CDR3 reads CATLAGGVYNEQYF.